The 23 T cell receptor beta chains in this list originate from one sample, sequenced in a study of blood T cell repertoires in COVID-19. Using immunoSEQ multiplex PCR, the repertoire was profiled, and TCRdb retains in-frame clones only, with some absent. The sample carries just over 50,000 clones, about 82% recorded once. Sequencing was done on a sample of peripheral blood. The receptors stem from a man older than 75 with active COVID-19.

J is TRBJ1-5 and V is TRBV7-9; TRBD1 matches 10 bases. The CDR3 length is 18 residues. J gave up 2 bases and V 3 bases, and 10 bases lay outside the gene matches. Germline V CDR1 and CDR2: SEHNR, FQNEAQ (reference sequence). CDR3 protein: CASSFGVDRGRGNQPQHF. The CDR3 DNA follows: TGTGCCAGCAGCTTCGGAGTCGACAGGGGGCGAGGCAATCAGCCCCAGCATTTT.

The V call is TRBV18, the J call TRBJ2-7; 8 bases map to TRBD1. Germline trimming cut 2 bases from V and 4 bases from J; bases unmatched to any gene: 4. The germline V gene has CDR1 KGHSH and CDR2 LQKENI. There are 14 residues in the CDR3. The CDR3 nucleotides read TGTGCCAGCTCACCAAGGACAGGGCTGTACGAGCAGTACTTC. Encoded protein: CASSPRTGLYEQYF.

The genes are TRBV5-6 and TRBJ1-1, with 9 bases fitting TRBD1. This CDR3 is 13 amino acids long. The V segment lost 4 bases and the J segment 10 bases; nucleotides outside the gene matches: 8. The germline V gene has CDR1 SGHDT and CDR2 YYEEEE. This CDR3 is CASSRGTGRGAFF. DNA of the CDR3: TGTGCCAGCAGCAGGGGGACAGGGAGAGGAGCTTTCTTT. The variable domain in full, completed from reference TRBV5-6 and TRBJ1-1, reads DAGVTQSPTHLIKTRGQQVTLRCSPKSGHDTVSWYQQALGQGPQFIFQYYEEEERQRGNFPDRFSGHQFPNYSSELNVNALLLGDSALYLCASSRGTGRGAFFGQGTRLTVV.

This rearrangement joins TRBV2 to TRBJ2-3; a possible D gene is TRBD2 (5 bases). Trimming took 2 bases from V and 4 from J, leaving 13 bases between them. The CDR3 length is 15 residues. CDR1 is SNHLY and CDR2 is FYNNEI in the germline V gene. The CDR3 protein is CASSETPAAADTQYF. CDR3 in DNA: TGTGCCAGCAGTGAAACTCCTGCAGCGGCAGATACGCAGTATTTT.

This clone came up a few times. This rearrangement joins TRBV7-9 to TRBJ2-1; 13 positions match TRBD2. V was pared by 5 bases and J by 4 bases, with 14 bases of the junction left unmatched. The CDR3 is 19 residues long. Germline V gene data show CDR1 as SEHNR and CDR2 as FQNEAQ (reference sequence). The CDR3: CASSPSGTSGIWGYNEQFF. As DNA, the CDR3 is TGTGCCAGCAGCCCCTCCGGGACTAGCGGGATATGGGGGTACAATGAGCAGTTCTTC.

The V gene is TRBV28, the J gene TRBJ1-2; D is undetermined. Germline V CDR1 and CDR2: MDHEN, SYDVKM. The V end was cut by 4 bases, the J end by 8 bases, with 14 bases between. This CDR3 region has 13 residues. The CDR3 here is CASSSTPGNGYTF. The CDR3 nucleotides read TGTGCCAGCAGTTCCACCCCGGGGAACGGCTACACCTTC.

In this sample, this clone turned up once. This chain uses TRBV3-1 (or the pseudogene TRBV3-2) with TRBJ2-7, with D possibly matching TRBD2 (6 bases). The germline V gene encodes CDR1 LGHDT and CDR2 YNNKEL (reference sequence). This CDR3 is built from 14 residues. V was trimmed by 0 bases and J by 6 bases, leaving 12 bases between them. The CDR3 loop is CASSQDPIGGEQYF. The CDR3, as DNA: TGTGCCAGCAGCCAAGATCCTATCGGGGGCGAGCAGTACTTC.

V is TRBV25-1 and J is TRBJ1-1; D is ambiguous. Looked up from germline, CDR1 is MGHDK and CDR2 is SYGVNS. The CDR3 spans 13 residues. V lost 5 bases, J lost 1 base, and 8 bases lay in between. The CDR3 nucleotides are TGTGCCAGCAGTCCCCACGGGAACACTGAAGCTTTCTTT. Protein sequence: CASSPHGNTEAFF.

The V and J genes are TRBV5-1 and TRBJ2-3; 10 bases match TRBD1. Trimming at V came to 4 bases and at J to 4 bases, leaving 9 bases not matched to a gene. From germline, CDR1 is SGHRS and CDR2 YFSETQ. The CDR3 extends over 16 amino acids. CDR3 sequence: CASSMYGTGEADTQYF. CDR3 nucleotide sequence: TGCGCCAGCAGCATGTACGGGACAGGGGAGGCAGATACGCAGTATTTT.

The chain uses TRBV12-3 or TRBV12-4 and TRBJ1-1; D gene uncertain. V lost 6 bases, J lost 6 bases, and 11 bases lay in between. The CDR3 runs to 12 residues. CDR3 loop: CASRDTEAEAFF. CDR3 nucleotides: TGTGCCAGCAGAGACACGGAGGCTGAAGCTTTCTTT.

The rearrangement joins TRBV14 to TRBJ2-7, with TRBD2 matching 14 bases. The germline V gene has CDR1 SGHDN and CDR2 FVKESK. After removal of 4 bases from V and 9 bases from J, the junction contained 8 bases not matched to a gene. This CDR3 is 15 amino acids long. In DNA form, the CDR3 reads TGTGCCAGCAGCCCCGGGACTAGCGGGAGAGGGGTGCAGTACTTC. Translated: CASSPGTSGRGVQYF.

The chain recombines TRBV4-1 with TRBJ1-3; TRBD1 agrees at 7 bases. The CDR3 is 17 amino acids. The germline CDR1 and CDR2 sequences are MGHRA and YSYEKL. Trimming took 4 bases from V and 0 from J; bases not matched to a gene: 9. The CDR3 is CASSPWDSAYSGNTIYF. The CDR3 DNA is TGCGCCAGCAGCCCTTGGGACAGCGCATACTCTGGAAACACCATATATTTT.

This clone appeared once. The CDR3 protein is CASSMRQNYGYTF. CDR3 nucleotides: TGTGCCAGTAGTATGCGACAGAACTATGGCTACACCTTC. The chain combines TRBV19 with TRBJ1-2, with D tentatively TRBD1 (5 bases). With 3 bases removed from V and 2 bases from J, the gap between germline ends came to 7 bases. CDR1 and CDR2 from the germline V gene are LNHDA and SQIVND (reference sequence). This CDR3 spans 13 amino acids. Based on the CDR3 plus reference TRBV19 and TRBJ1-2, the full variable domain is DGGITQSPKYLFRKEGQNVTLSCEQNLNHDAMYWYRQDPGQGLRLIYYSQIVNDFQKGDIAEGYSVSREKKESFPLTVTSAQKNPTAFYLCASSMRQNYGYTFGSGTRLTVV.

For the CDR3, the DNA is TGTGCCAGCAGTTATGGCCAGGGGGTAACTGAAGCTTTCTTT. Its protein product is CASSYGQGVTEAFF. This chain uses TRBV6-5 with TRBJ1-1, with TRBD1 matching over 7 bases. V lost 3 bases to trimming and J lost 5 bases; unmatched junction nucleotides: 6. This CDR3 spans 14 amino acids. Germline lookup yields CDR1 MNHEY and CDR2 SVGAGI.

The chain carries TRBV15 and TRBJ1-5; D gene ambiguous. CDR1 LNHNV and CDR2 YYDKDF come from the germline V gene (reference sequence). Between the trimmed V and J ends, which lost 0 bases and 3 bases, there was a span of 18 bases. CDR3 size: 18 residues. The CDR3, as DNA: TGTGCCACCAGCAGAGATTCAATTAGGGCAGGACTCAATCAGCCCCAGCATTTT. Translation: CATSRDSIRAGLNQPQHF.

The V and J genes are TRBV15 and TRBJ2-1; 9 bases line up with TRBD2. This CDR3 spans 17 amino acids. Germline loops: CDR1 LNHNV, CDR2 YYDKDF (reference sequence). After removal of 0 bases from V and 3 bases from J, the junction contained 6 bases not matched to a gene. This chain's CDR3 is CATSRDLGGGDYNEQFF. The CDR3 bases are TGTGCCACCAGCAGAGATCTTGGCGGGGGGGACTACAATGAGCAGTTCTTC. The variable domain in full, completed from reference TRBV15 and TRBJ2-1, reads DAMVIQNPRYQVTQFGKPVTLSCSQTLNHNVMYWYQQKSSQAPKLLFHYYDKDFNNEADTPDNFQSRRPNTSFCFLDIRSPGLGDTAMYLCATSRDLGGGDYNEQFFGPGTRLTVL.

The chain couples TRBV7-6 to TRBJ2-7, with 14 bases aligning to TRBD2. V was pared by 1 base and J by 3 bases, with 11 bases of the junction left unmatched. The CDR3 consists of 19 residues. CDR1 is SGHVS and CDR2 is FNYEAQ in the germline V gene. The CDR3 coding sequence is TGTGCCAGCAGCTTAGGATTCGGGACTAGCGGGAGTTCGCGCTACGAGCAGTACTTC. Its protein product is CASSLGFGTSGSSRYEQYF.

The chain employs TRBV2 and TRBJ1-3; 7 nucleotides line up with TRBD1. This CDR3 is built from 14 residues. The V and J ends lost 8 bases and 2 bases, in that order; junction bases with no gene match: 6. Germline values: CDR1 SNHLY, CDR2 FYNNEI. The CDR3 DNA sequence: TGTGCCAGCTTGCCAGGGGGGACTGGAAACACCATATATTTT. Translating it yields CASLPGGTGNTIYF.

This chain uses TRBV9 with TRBJ1-1; TRBD1 agrees at 8 bases. CDR3 length equals 15 residues. J gave up 0 bases and V 4 bases, and 5 bases lay outside the gene matches. Germline V CDR1 and CDR2: SGDLS, YYNGEE. This chain's CDR3 is CASSPQTGVNTEAFF. CDR3 bases: TGTGCCAGCAGCCCTCAGACAGGGGTGAACACTGAAGCTTTCTTT.

V is TRBV18 and J is TRBJ1-2, with a weak D call TRBD1 (5 bases). The length of the CDR3 is 18 residues. Trimming removed 8 bases from V and 0 bases from J, with 25 bases in between. Germline V gene data show CDR1 as KGHSH and CDR2 as LQKENI. CDR3 residues: CASRGTGLRLASNYGYTF. DNA for the CDR3: TGTGCCAGCCGAGGTACGGGACTCCGCTTGGCTTCTAACTATGGCTACACCTTC.

This sequence joins TRBV6-5 and TRBJ1-6; 9 bases match TRBD1. Germline lookup yields CDR1 MNHEY and CDR2 SVGAGI. Trimming at V came to 8 bases and at J to 6 bases, leaving 8 bases not matched to a gene. This CDR3 is built from 15 residues. The CDR3: CASALEDRGNSPLHF. CDR3 nucleotide sequence: TGTGCCAGCGCCCTCGAGGACAGGGGTAATTCACCCCTCCACTTT.

The chain employs TRBV5-1 and TRBJ2-5; 13 bases match TRBD2. This CDR3 comprises 16 residues. Germline V gene data show CDR1 as SGHRS and CDR2 as YFSETQ. With V trimmed by 4 bases and J by 2 bases, 5 bases remained unmatched. As DNA, the CDR3 is TGCGCCAGCAGCGGGGGGACTAGCGGGGTACAAGAGACCCAGTACTTC. Its protein is CASSGGTSGVQETQYF.

The rearrangement joins TRBV15 to TRBJ1-1; 7 bases map to TRBD1. The length of the CDR3 is 16 residues. V dropped 5 bases and J dropped 6; count of bases not matched to a gene: 15. The germline V gene encodes CDR1 LNHNV and CDR2 YYDKDF (reference sequence). The CDR3 DNA is TGTGCCACCAGCGCATATTCGAGACAGGGTGATCCTGAAGCTTTCTTT. It specifies CATSAYSRQGDPEAFF.